The 2 T cell receptor beta chains below come from one sample, sequenced in a study of CD8 T cells in Susac syndrome. RNA, at about 0.5 to 1 ug, was reverse transcribed with random hexamers. TCRdb analysed the immunoSEQ multiplex PCR reads with MiXCR anew, one entry per CDR3 protein. The sample gives about 140,000 distinct CDR3 sequences, around 94% of which show up once; about 0.076% is in the top ten. Input material: CD4+ T cells from PBMCs. Source of these receptors: a human donor in good health.

This sequence joins TRBV2 and TRBJ2-2; D is unresolved. Germline V gives CDR1 SNHLY, CDR2 FYNNEI. V lost 3 bases and J 2 bases, leaving 7 bases between the germline ends. This CDR3 region has 14 residues. CDR3 coding DNA: TGTGCCAGCAGTGAGAGCAGAAACACCGGGGAGCTGTTTTTT. Translation: CASSESRNTGELFF.

This rearrangement joins TRBV10-3 to TRBJ2-6; D possibly corresponds to TRBD1 (6 bases). Germline CDR1 is ENHRY and CDR2 is SYGVKD. V dropped 6 bases and J dropped 0 bases, with 21 bases sitting between them. The CDR3 sequence is 19 residues long. This CDR3 reads CAIRGGTGLGISGANVLTF. DNA of the CDR3: TGTGCCATCAGAGGGGGAACGGGCCTGGGGATCTCTGGGGCCAACGTCCTGACTTTC.